The clone carrying this T cell receptor beta chain occurred once. This entry belongs to a study of control samples from healthy donors and cancer patients. Germline-derived CDR1 and CDR2 are LNHNV and YYDKDF (reference sequence). Between the trimmed V and J ends, which lost 0 bases and 8 bases, there was a span of 8 bases. This CDR3 spans 14 amino acids. Only in-frame clones appear in the TCRdb table, and some are missing; sequencing was by immunoSEQ multiplex PCR. This repertoire shows 150,000 to 200,000 clones, 70% to 90% found once; its top ten account for 12%. The chain couples TRBV15 to TRBJ2-6; D is perhaps TRBD1 (5 bases). This clonotype was sampled from a man under 40 in good health. Material for sequencing was blood. The CDR3 sequence is CATSRDGASNVLTF. DNA of the CDR3: TGTGCCACCAGCAGAGATGGGGCCTCCAACGTCCTGACTTTC.